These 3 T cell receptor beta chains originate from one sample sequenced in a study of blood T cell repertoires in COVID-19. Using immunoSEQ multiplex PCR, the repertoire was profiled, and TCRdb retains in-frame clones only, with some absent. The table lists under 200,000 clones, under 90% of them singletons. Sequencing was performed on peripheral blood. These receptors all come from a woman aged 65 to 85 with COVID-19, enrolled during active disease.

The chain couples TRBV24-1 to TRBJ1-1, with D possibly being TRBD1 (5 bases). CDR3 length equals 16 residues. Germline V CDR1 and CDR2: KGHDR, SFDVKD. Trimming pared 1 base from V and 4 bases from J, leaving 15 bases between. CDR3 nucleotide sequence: TGTGCCACCAGTGATTTACTCGGGAGGGGTTCCACTGAAGCTTTCTTT. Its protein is CATSDLLGRGSTEAFF.

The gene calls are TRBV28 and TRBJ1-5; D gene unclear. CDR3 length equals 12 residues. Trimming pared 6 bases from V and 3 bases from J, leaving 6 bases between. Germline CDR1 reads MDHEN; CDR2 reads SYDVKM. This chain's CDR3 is CASSQANQPQHF. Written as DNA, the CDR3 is TGTGCCAGCAGCCAAGCCAATCAGCCCCAGCATTTT.

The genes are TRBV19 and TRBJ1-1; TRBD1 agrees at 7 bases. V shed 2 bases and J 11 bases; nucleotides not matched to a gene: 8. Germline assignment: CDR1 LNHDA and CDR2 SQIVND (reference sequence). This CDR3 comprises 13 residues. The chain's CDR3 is CASSIRGGAWAFF. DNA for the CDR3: TGTGCCAGTAGTATAAGAGGGGGCGCATGGGCTTTCTTT.